This T cell receptor (beta chain) was profiled in a study of cytomegalovirus exposure and HLA in healthy donors. This PCR relied on a set of 60 Vbeta primers and 13 Jbeta primers. The data were produced by immunoSEQ multiplex PCR, yet TCRdb's version contains in-frame clones alone and is incomplete. Of about 200,000 clones in the sample, 65% to 80% are singletons; the top ten hold about 1.5%. Germline CDR1 and CDR2: LNHDA and SQIVND (reference sequence). The ends were cut back, 3 bases at V and 3 bases at J, with 18 bases in the middle. The CDR3 contains 16 residues. The material sequenced was PBMCs. This receptor was obtained from a man aged 50-59 years in good health and CMV-seronegative. The J gene is TRBJ2-7, the V gene TRBV19, with D perhaps matching TRBD1 (6 bases). The CDR3 sequence: CASSIGTSTGSYEQYF. The CDR3, as DNA: TGTGCCAGTAGTATTGGTACCTCTACAGGGAGCTACGAGCAGTACTTC.